This TCR beta chain appears in the sequencing data of a study of blood T cells in healthy people across ages. This clonotype came up many times. Combining a sample-barcoded 5' primer with a J-beta primer mix, a second PCR ran for roughly 7 to 11 cycles. Template switching added a 12-random-nucleotide identifier to every cDNA molecule. TCRdb re-called the 5' RACE reads with MiXCR, one entry per CDR3 protein. The profile shows about 1.7 million distinct CDR3 sequences, over 25% of them singletons. The V gene lost 3 bases and the J gene lost 2 bases, with 2 bases spanning the gap. CDR3 length: 12 residues. From germline, CDR1 is MGHDK and CDR2 SYGVNS.

The sequenced material came from blood. The chain combines TRBV25-1 with TRBJ2-1; D uncertain. The clonotype comes from a woman younger than 45 in good health. This CDR3 is CASSDPYNEQFF. The DNA of the CDR3 is TGTGCCAGCAGTGATCCCTACAATGAGCAGTTCTTC.